Detailed here is one T cell receptor beta chain. The antigen is unknown. This sample stems from a study of cytomegalovirus exposure and HLA in healthy donors. Study information: Roughly 85 million unique TCRs from HLA-typed donors made up an early data release. Findings and limits, study-wide: In a later analysis, V- and J-gene trimming of beta chains associated with a DCLRE1C missense variant, replicated independently. Later work showed greater clonal expansion in HLA-associated TCR beta chains than in equally common others.

13 Jbeta primers and 60 Vbeta primers were used for the PCR. Generated by immunoSEQ multiplex PCR, the TCRdb table keeps only in-frame clones and is missing some. The sample has tens of thousands of clones, less than 65% seen once; the top ten hold 5% to 6.5%. This TCR came from a woman in her thirties in good health and CMV-seronegative. The sample was PBMCs.

The CDR3 sequence: CASSLSGTSAYNEQFF. CDR3 nucleotide sequence: TGTGCCAGCAGTCTGTCCGGGACTAGCGCGTACAATGAGCAGTTCTTC. The rearrangement uses TRBV27 and TRBJ2-1; TRBD2 matches 10 bases. The germline V gene has CDR1 MNHEY and CDR2 SMNVEV (reference sequence). This CDR3 is built from 16 residues. With V trimmed by 5 bases and J by 4 bases, 8 bases remained unmatched.